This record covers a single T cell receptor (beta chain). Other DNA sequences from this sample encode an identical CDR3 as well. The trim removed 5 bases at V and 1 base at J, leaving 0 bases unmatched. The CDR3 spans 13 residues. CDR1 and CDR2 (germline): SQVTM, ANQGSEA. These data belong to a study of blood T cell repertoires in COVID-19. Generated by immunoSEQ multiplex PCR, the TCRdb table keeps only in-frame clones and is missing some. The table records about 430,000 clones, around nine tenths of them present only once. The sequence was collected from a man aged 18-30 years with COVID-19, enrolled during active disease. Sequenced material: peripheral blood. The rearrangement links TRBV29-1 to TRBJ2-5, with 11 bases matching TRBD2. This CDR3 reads CSVLAGGQETQYF. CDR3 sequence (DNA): TGCAGCGTTCTAGCGGGGGGCCAAGAGACCCAGTACTTC.